This entry lists 4 T cell receptor beta chains sequenced from one sample in a study of blood T cell repertoires in COVID-19. Sequencing was performed with immunoSEQ multiplex PCR; in TCRdb, only in-frame clones are kept and a portion is missing. The data hold roughly 150,000 clones, with approximately 81% observed a single time. The material sequenced was peripheral blood. Receptors were obtained from a woman aged 45 to 65 with COVID-19, enrolled during active disease.

The V and J genes are TRBV27 and TRBJ1-5; 7 nucleotides align to TRBD1. V shed 5 bases, J shed 3 bases, and the junction held 4 bases outside the gene matches. Germline-derived CDR1 and CDR2 are MNHEY and SMNVEV (reference sequence). The CDR3 covers 14 residues. CDR3 in DNA: TGTGCCAGCAGTAAACAGGGGCCCAATCAGCCCCAGCATTTT. Protein sequence: CASSKQGPNQPQHF.

The V gene is TRBV28, the J gene TRBJ2-5; 7 nucleotides match TRBD2. The J segment lost 5 bases and the V segment lost 3 bases, leaving 6 bases of the junction unmatched. The CDR3 is made up of 14 amino acids. Germline V CDR1 and CDR2: MDHEN, SYDVKM. CDR3 sequence (DNA): TGTGCCAGCAGTTTGGGGACTATTGGGGAGACCCAGTACTTC. This sequence encodes CASSLGTIGETQYF.

The J gene is TRBJ2-2, the V gene TRBV2, with 10 bases that match TRBD1. Germline values: CDR1 SNHLY, CDR2 FYNNEI. Germline trimming cut 6 bases from V and 1 base from J; bases unmatched to any gene: 5. CDR3 length: 16 residues. The CDR3 sequence is CASSGQGVKNTGELFF. The CDR3 nucleotides are TGTGCCAGCAGCGGACAGGGGGTTAAGAACACCGGGGAGCTGTTTTTT.

This chain joins TRBV19 and TRBJ2-5; TRBD2 is a possible D gene (6 bases). In germline, CDR1 is LNHDA, CDR2 SQIVND (reference sequence). The CDR3 loop spans 15 amino acids. Trimming shortened V by 7 bases and J by 1 base, and 16 bases separated the two germline ends. The CDR3 spells CASTPLWGVQETQYF. The CDR3 nucleotides read TGTGCCAGTACCCCCCTGTGGGGGGTCCAAGAGACCCAGTACTTC.